A single sample is the source of the 8 T cell receptor beta chains below, sequenced in a study of T cells in Graves' hyperthyroidism and ophthalmopathy. RNA transcripts provided the source from which TCR beta CDR3 regions were amplified. First-round RT-PCR targeting the TCR CDR3 was performed with the HTBI primer set. Using its own MiXCR run on the multiplex PCR reads, TCRdb lists one record per CDR3 protein. The sample consists of approximately 710,000 distinct CDR3 sequences, 17% of them appearing once. The specimen sequenced was blood. All receptors come from a middle-aged man with Graves' hyperthyroidism.

This clonotype showed up just a few times. The V gene is TRBV6-2 or TRBV6-3, the J gene TRBJ2-7; D could derive from TRBD1 or TRBD2 (5 bases each). CDR3 length: 13 residues. CDR1 and CDR2 from the germline V gene are MNHEY and SVGEGT. Trimming stripped 5 bases from V and 6 bases from J, with 14 bases between. The CDR3 DNA is TGTGCCAGCAGTGCTTTTCAGGGACCCGAGCAGTACTTC. Translated, it gives CASSAFQGPEQYF.

This clonotype occurred many times. The gene calls are TRBV4-2 and TRBJ1-6; D uncertain. The CDR3 is made up of 12 amino acids. CDR1 and CDR2 (germline): LGHNA, YNFKEQ. V lost 3 bases, J lost 6 bases, and 3 bases lay in between. The chain's CDR3 is CASSQVNSPLHF. CDR3 sequence (DNA): TGTGCCAGCAGCCAGGTTAATTCACCCCTCCACTTT.

A few counts support this clonotype. The chain is built from TRBV13 and TRBJ1-2, with D tentatively TRBD1 (6 bases). The CDR3 runs to 14 residues. Trimming cost V 7 bases and J 5 bases, with 17 bases left between them. CDR1 and CDR2 from the germline V gene are PRHDT and FYEKMQ (reference sequence). The DNA for the CDR3 is TGTGCCAGCAATTACGGGGGCGGCTGGTATGGCTACACCTTC. Translation: CASNYGGGWYGYTF.

As to this clonotype: A much larger clone is a single base away; this may be a read error. The chain employs TRBV27 and TRBJ2-7; 7 bases map to TRBD2. The CDR3 is 15 amino acids. CDR1 and CDR2 (germline): MNHEY, SMNVEV (reference sequence). DNA for the CDR3: TGTGCCACCAGTTTATCGTCGGGACTATACTACGAGCAGTACTTC. Amino acid sequence: CATSLSSGLYYEQYF.

The gene calls are TRBV30 and TRBJ2-5; D gene uncertain. This CDR3 spans 13 amino acids. Between the trimmed V and J ends, which lost 0 bases and 2 bases, there was a span of 7 bases. CDR1 is GTSNPN and CDR2 is SVGIG in the germline V gene (reference sequence). The CDR3 sequence is CAWSVRAQETQYF. The CDR3, as DNA: TGTGCCTGGAGTGTCCGGGCGCAAGAGACCCAGTACTTC. The variable domain in full, completed from reference TRBV30 and TRBJ2-5, reads SQTIHQWPATLVQPVGSPLSLECTVEGTSNPNLYWYRQAAGRGLQLLFYSVGIGQISSEVPQNLSASRPQDRQFILSSKKLLLSDSGFYLCAWSVRAQETQYFGPGTRLLVL.

This clonotype occurred a few times. The chain has TRBV6-2 or TRBV6-3 and TRBJ1-5; D gene uncertain. Per germline, CDR1 MNHEY and CDR2 SVGEGT. V was clipped by 7 bases and J by 4 bases, with 14 bases between them. The CDR3 spans 14 residues. The DNA of the CDR3 is TGTGCCAGCACTGCGGGCCTACCAAATCAGCCCCAGCATTTT. Protein: CASTAGLPNQPQHF.

The table lists this clonotype with many counts. This chain connects TRBV20-1 to TRBJ2-7; TRBD2 agrees at 7 bases. CDR3 length: 15 amino acids. CDR1 is DFQATT, CDR2 SNEGSKA, per germline (reference sequence). Trimming took 2 bases from V and 5 from J; bases not matched to a gene: 12. CDR3 nucleotides: TGCAGTGCTAGATTAAGGCGCGGGAGTCCCCACGAGCAGTACTTC. This sequence encodes CSARLRRGSPHEQYF.

This clonotype turned up a few times. This chain joins TRBV6-1 and TRBJ2-2, with 7 bases fitting TRBD1. Germline CDR1 reads MNHNS; CDR2 reads SASEGT. J gave up 0 bases and V 6 bases, and 4 bases lay outside the gene matches. The CDR3 runs to 15 residues. CDR3 in DNA: TGTGCCAGCAGAACGGACAGGCCGAACACCGGGGAGCTGTTTTTT. This translates into CASRTDRPNTGELFF.